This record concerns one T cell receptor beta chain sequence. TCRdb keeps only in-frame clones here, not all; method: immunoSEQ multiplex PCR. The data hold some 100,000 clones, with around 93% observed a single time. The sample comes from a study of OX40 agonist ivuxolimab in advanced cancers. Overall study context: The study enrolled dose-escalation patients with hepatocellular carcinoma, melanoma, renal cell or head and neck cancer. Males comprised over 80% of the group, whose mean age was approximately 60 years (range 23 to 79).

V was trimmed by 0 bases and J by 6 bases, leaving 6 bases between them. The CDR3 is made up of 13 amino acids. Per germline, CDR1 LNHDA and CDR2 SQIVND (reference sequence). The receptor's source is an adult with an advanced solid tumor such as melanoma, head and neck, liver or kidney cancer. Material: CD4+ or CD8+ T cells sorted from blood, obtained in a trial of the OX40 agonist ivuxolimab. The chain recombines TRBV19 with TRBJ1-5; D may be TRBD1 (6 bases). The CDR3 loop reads CASSIETGQPQHF. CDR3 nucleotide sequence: TGTGCCAGTAGTATAGAGACAGGTCAGCCCCAGCATTTT.